This T cell receptor beta chain comes out of a study of response to subunit inactivated influenza vaccine. The study's findings and limits: Authors proposed each seasonal influenza vaccination draws in few new T cells.

As concerns this clonotype: Antigen: not known.

TCRdb re-called the RT-PCR reads with MiXCR, one entry per CDR3 protein. The table has roughly 710,000 distinct CDR3 sequences, 11% to 15% seen once. The CDR3 is 14 amino acids. With V trimmed by 4 bases and J by 5 bases, 5 bases remained unmatched. Per germline, CDR1 SGHTS and CDR2 YDEGEE. The TCR was taken from a man in his fifties or sixties who received an inactivated influenza vaccine. The V and J genes are TRBV5-8 and TRBJ2-5; 10 nucleotides line up with TRBD2. Source: PBMCs from blood, taken 14 to 15 days before vaccination. The CDR3 nucleotides read TGTGCCAGCAGCCAAGGGACTAGCGCGGAGACCCAGTACTTC. It yields the protein CASSQGTSAETQYF.